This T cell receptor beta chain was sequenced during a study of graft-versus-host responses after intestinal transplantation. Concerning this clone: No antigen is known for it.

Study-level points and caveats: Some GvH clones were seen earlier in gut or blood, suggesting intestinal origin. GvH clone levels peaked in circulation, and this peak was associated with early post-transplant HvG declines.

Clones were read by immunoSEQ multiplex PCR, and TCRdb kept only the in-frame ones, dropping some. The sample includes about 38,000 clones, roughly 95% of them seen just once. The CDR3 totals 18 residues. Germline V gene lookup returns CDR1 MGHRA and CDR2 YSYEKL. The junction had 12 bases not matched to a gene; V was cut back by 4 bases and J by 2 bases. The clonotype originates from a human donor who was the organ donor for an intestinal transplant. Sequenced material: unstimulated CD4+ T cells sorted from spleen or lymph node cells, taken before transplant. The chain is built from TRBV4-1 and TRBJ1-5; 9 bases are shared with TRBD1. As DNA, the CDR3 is TGCGCCAGCAGCCCCGGAGTTGGGGACAGGGTGGGCAATCAGCCCCAGCATTTT. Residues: CASSPGVGDRVGNQPQHF.